A selection of T cell receptor beta chains follows, all from one sample in a study of CD8+CD57+ T cells in acquired aplastic anemia. TCRdb independently ran MiXCR on the reads; one entry per CDR3 protein. The table records approximately 220,000 distinct CDR3 sequences, roughly 50% of them present only once. The sample was sorted CD4+, CD8+, or CD8+CD57+ T cells (not recorded which) from PBMCs. The receptors originated from a human donor with aplastic anemia. Both conserved end residues are part of each CDR3. A D gene is named only where the DNA matches it firmly. Not all rows give a size; the values are once, few, many and, for expanded clones, a class.

clone_size | j_call | v_call | d_call | cdr3_aa | cdr3_nt
NA | TRBJ2-2 | TRBV14 | NA | CASSLPSNTGELFF | TGTGCCAGCAGCCTGCCATCGAACACCGGGGAGCTGTTTTTT
NA | TRBJ2-7 | TRBV29-1 | NA | CSVGGREEQYF | TGCAGCGTTGGGGGGAGAGAGGAGCAGTACTTC
NA | TRBJ2-5 | TRBV24-1 | TRBD2 | CATSGTSGGEGETQYF | TGTGCCACCAGTGGGACTAGCGGGGGCGAGGGAGAGACCCAGTACTTC
NA | TRBJ1-5 | TRBV20-1 | TRBD1 | CSAAGQGGQPQHF | TGCAGTGCTGCTGGACAGGGCGGTCAGCCCCAGCATTTT
NA | TRBJ2-3 | TRBV7-6 | TRBD2 | CASSLTGGPTDTQYF | TGTGCCAGCAGCTTAACGGGGGGGCCAACAGATACGCAGTATTTT
many | TRBJ1-1 | TRBV12-3/TRBV12-4 | NA | CASGGRTEAFF | TGTGCCAGCGGGGGGAGAACTGAAGCTTTCTTT
many | TRBJ1-2 | TRBV24-1 | NA | CATSETGRPYGYTF | TGTGCCACCAGTGAAACAGGGCGTCCCTATGGCTACACCTTC
NA | TRBJ1-6 | TRBV20-1 | NA | CSAELKVGSPLHF | TGCAGTGCAGAACTAAAGGTGGGATCACCCCTCCACTTT
few | TRBJ1-4 | TRBV5-8 | NA | CASSLSSGRGGEKLFF | TGTGCCAGCAGCTTATCCTCGGGTCGGGGGGGGGAAAAACTGTTTTTT
many | TRBJ1-5 | TRBV5-1 | NA | CASSVTDSRNQPQHF | TGCGCCAGCAGCGTGACCGACAGCCGTAATCAGCCCCAGCATTTT
many | TRBJ1-1 | TRBV7-3 | NA | CASSLKFDTEAFF | TGTGCCAGCAGCTTAAAATTTGACACTGAAGCTTTCTTT
NA | TRBJ1-6 | TRBV12-3/TRBV12-4 | NA | CASSSGLSSPLHF | TGTGCCAGCAGCTCCGGGCTTTCTTCACCCCTCCACTTT
few | TRBJ1-3 | TRBV4-1 | NA | CASSQDRLRWGKGNTIYF | TGCGCCAGCAGCCAAGATCGGCTGCGGTGGGGGAAAGGAAACACCATATATTTT
many | TRBJ1-2 | TRBV9 | NA | CASSVGGARGYTF | TGTGCCAGCAGCGTGGGTGGGGCTCGGGGCTACACCTTC
NA | TRBJ2-1 | TRBV5-4 | TRBD2 | CASSLGLAGEQFF | TGTGCCAGCAGCTTGGGACTAGCGGGTGAGCAGTTCTTC
few | TRBJ1-2 | TRBV2 | TRBD1 | CASVEQGDSDGYTF | TGTGCCAGCGTTGAGCAGGGGGACAGCGATGGCTACACCTTC
NA | TRBJ2-3 | TRBV7-2 | TRBD2 | CASSLGGTSGGGSDTQYF | TGTGCCAGCAGCTTAGGCGGGACTAGCGGGGGGGGCTCAGATACGCAGTATTTT
NA | TRBJ2-3 | TRBV10-1 | NA | CASSESEEARVYF | TGCGCCAGCAGTGAGTCTGAGGAAGCCCGAGTGTATTTT